These T cell receptor beta chains were read from a single sample in a study of T cell changes during pregnancy in multiple sclerosis. Repertoires were generated with immunoSEQ multiplex PCR, while TCRdb's copy carries only in-frame clones and drops some. The table lists 80,000 or so clones, just over 90% of them singletons, with 2.6% in the top ten. Specimen: peripheral blood, collected before pregnancy. The source of these receptors is a female donor with multiple sclerosis, enrolled in a pregnancy study. The CDR3 runs from the conserved cysteine through the conserved F or W. Each record gives: D gene, clone size, V gene, J gene, CDR3 protein, CDR3 DNA. The D gene is left open where the match is weak. Expanded clones are given a class, and other clones once, few, many or no size at all.

D: TRBD1
size: -
V: TRBV25-1
J: TRBJ2-2
CDR3: CASSGTGDTGELFF
DNA: TGTGCCAGCAGTGGGACAGGGGACACCGGGGAGCTGTTTTTT

D: TRBD1
size: -
V: TRBV2
J: TRBJ2-7
CDR3: CASSLAGQGESQWEQYF
DNA: TGTGCCAGTTCACTGGCGGGACAGGGTGAGTCACAGTGGGAGCAGTACTTC

D: -
size: -
V: TRBV5-8
J: TRBJ2-5
CDR3: CASSSGQGGQETQYF
DNA: TGTGCCAGCAGTAGCGGACAGGGAGGGCAAGAGACCCAGTACTTC

D: -
size: -
V: TRBV2
J: TRBJ2-7
CDR3: CASYLSAYEQYF
DNA: TGTGCCAGCTACTTGTCCGCCTACGAGCAGTACTTC

D: TRBD2
size: few
V: TRBV4-2
J: TRBJ2-2
CDR3: CASSQEPSGSGTGELFF
DNA: TGTGCCAGCAGCCAAGAACCTAGCGGGAGTGGCACCGGGGAGCTGTTTTTT

D: TRBD1
size: -
V: TRBV6-5
J: TRBJ2-2
CDR3: CASSATGGRRGELFF
DNA: TGTGCCAGCAGTGCGACAGGGGGCAGACGGGGGGAGCTGTTTTTT

D: -
size: few
V: TRBV20-1
J: TRBJ1-5
CDR3: CSAREDQPQHF
DNA: TGCAGTGCTAGGGAGGACCAGCCCCAGCATTTT

D: -
size: -
V: TRBV6-5
J: TRBJ2-2
CDR3: CASSYSRRGGELFF
DNA: TGTGCCAGCAGTTACTCTAGACGAGGCGGGGAGCTGTTTTTT

D: -
size: -
V: TRBV2
J: TRBJ2-3
CDR3: CASSGGTRTDTQYF
DNA: TGTGCCAGCAGTGGGGGGACACGCACAGATACGCAGTATTTT

D: TRBD1
size: -
V: TRBV28
J: TRBJ2-7
CDR3: CASRATPRDRSYEQYF
DNA: TGTGCCAGCAGGGCTACCCCCCGGGACAGGTCCTACGAGCAGTACTTC

D: -
size: -
V: TRBV4-3
J: TRBJ2-1
CDR3: CASSQEIATSSYNEQFF
DNA: TGCGCCAGCAGCCAAGAAATAGCGACTAGCTCCTACAATGAGCAGTTCTTC

D: -
size: -
V: TRBV6-1
J: TRBJ2-3
CDR3: CASSEQAKSDTQYF
DNA: TGTGCCAGCAGTGAACAGGCAAAAAGTGATACGCAGTATTTT

D: -
size: -
V: TRBV9
J: TRBJ2-3
CDR3: CASSVAWAGGYTQYF
DNA: TGTGCCAGCAGCGTAGCGTGGGCCGGAGGATATACGCAGTATTTT

D: -
size: -
V: TRBV4-1
J: TRBJ2-1
CDR3: CASSPVARNEQFF
DNA: TGCGCCAGCAGCCCCGTCGCGCGGAATGAGCAGTTCTTC

D: -
size: -
V: TRBV4-3
J: TRBJ1-1
CDR3: CASSQDNRAHTEAFF
DNA: TGCGCCAGCAGCCAAGATAACAGGGCCCACACTGAAGCTTTCTTT

D: -
size: -
V: TRBV6-1
J: TRBJ1-2
CDR3: CASSGAYGYTF
DNA: TGTGCCAGCAGTGGCGCGTATGGCTACACCTTC

D: -
size: -
V: TRBV10-3
J: TRBJ2-2
CDR3: CATDHGGTGELFF
DNA: TGTGCCACCGACCACGGAGGGACCGGGGAGCTGTTTTTT